A selection of T cell receptor beta chains follows, all from one sample in a study of regulatory T cells in long-lasting Graves disease. Via MiXCR, TCRdb re-called the multiplex PCR reads, giving one row per CDR3 protein. This sample yields 450,000 or so distinct CDR3 sequences, of which 20% to 25% are seen a single time; approximately 14% belongs to the top ten. The source material was peripheral blood mononuclear cells (PBMCs), sampled when the disease was refractory, from a patient treated with antithyroid drugs. Every receptor here comes from a female donor with Graves disease. CDR3s include the opening cysteine and the closing phenylalanine or tryptophan. The D gene is left open where the match is weak. Clone size appears in some rows only: once, few, many, or a class for an expanded clone.

v_gene	d_gene	abundance	j_gene	CDR3aa	CDR3nt
TRBV9	-	-	TRBJ1-1	CASSVGGSNTEAFF	TGTGCCAGCAGCGTAGGAGGTTCGAACACTGAAGCTTTCTTT
TRBV7-6	-	many	TRBJ2-7	CASSLLRDEQYF	TGTGCCAGCAGCTTACTTCGGGACGAGCAGTACTTC
TRBV6-2/TRBV6-3	-	once	TRBJ1-2	CASSYRQAYGYTF	TGTGCCAGCAGTTACAGGCAGGCCTATGGCTACACCTTC
TRBV28	-	-	TRBJ2-3	CASSGVVDTQYF	TGTGCCAGCAGCGGAGTTGTAGATACGCAGTATTTT
TRBV6-1	TRBD2	-	TRBJ2-7	CASRYSSGGPYEQYF	TGTGCCAGCAGGTACTCTAGCGGGGGCCCCTACGAGCAGTACTTC
TRBV5-1	TRBD1	-	TRBJ2-5	CASSGGDREETQYF	TGCGCCAGCAGCGGCGGGGACAGGGAAGAGACCCAGTACTTC
TRBV7-9	TRBD2	-	TRBJ2-3	CASSARGLAGRDDTQYF	TGTGCCAGCAGCGCGCGGGGACTAGCGGGTCGCGACGATACGCAGTATTTT
TRBV5-1	-	-	TRBJ2-2	CASSTDPNTGELFF	TGCGCCAGCAGCACGGACCCGAACACCGGGGAGCTGTTTTTT
TRBV3-1	-	many	TRBJ2-5	CASSQARIAETQYF	TGTGCCAGCAGCCAAGCAAGGATCGCGGAGACCCAGTACTTC
TRBV15	-	few	TRBJ1-5	CATSRGTNQPQHF	TGTGCCACCAGCAGAGGAACCAATCAGCCCCAGCATTTT
TRBV28	TRBD1	many	TRBJ2-7	CASRSPGQGAREQYF	TGTGCCAGCAGATCACCGGGACAGGGGGCGAGAGAGCAGTACTTC
TRBV5-5	TRBD1	many	TRBJ2-5	CASSFGRGRETQYF	TGTGCCAGCAGCTTTGGTAGGGGGCGAGAGACCCAGTACTTC
TRBV19	TRBD1	few	TRBJ1-1	CASSSEGAVNTEAFF	TGTGCCAGTAGTAGTGAGGGGGCGGTGAACACTGAAGCTTTCTTT
TRBV7-6	TRBD1	few	TRBJ2-5	CASSLTVAGTGGETQYF	TGTGCCAGCAGCTTAACTGTGGCTGGGACAGGAGGAGAGACCCAGTACTTC
TRBV11-2	-	many	TRBJ1-5	CASSLDDRNQPQHF	TGTGCCAGCAGCTTAGATGATCGCAATCAGCCCCAGCATTTT
TRBV7-3	-	few	TRBJ2-7	CASSSTTGEQYF	TGTGCCAGCAGCTCCACTACGGGCGAGCAGTACTTC
TRBV5-1	-	few	TRBJ1-2	CGSSFHQVEGYTF	TGTGGCAGCAGCTTCCATCAGGTGGAAGGCTACACCTTC
TRBV5-1	TRBD2	few	TRBJ2-7	CASSIGRLALYEQYF	TGCGCCAGCAGCATCGGACGACTAGCGCTGTACGAGCAGTACTTC
TRBV30	TRBD1	-	TRBJ1-6	CAWGIQDRDNSPLHF	TGTGCCTGGGGAATCCAGGACAGGGACAATTCACCCCTCCACTTT
TRBV7-9	TRBD2	many	TRBJ2-7	CASNRDYSYEQYF	TGTGCCAGCAACCGGGACTACTCCTACGAGCAGTACTTC
TRBV12-3/TRBV12-4	-	many	TRBJ1-1	CASSFAGPNTEAFF	TGTGCCAGCAGTTTCGCAGGACCGAACACTGAAGCTTTCTTT
TRBV19	-	few	TRBJ2-4	CASSIWQGEGKNIQYF	TGTGCCAGTAGTATCTGGCAGGGCGAGGGCAAAAACATTCAGTACTTC
TRBV6-2/TRBV6-3	-	-	TRBJ2-4	CASSYNPIQAKNIQYF	TGTGCCAGCAGTTACAACCCTATCCAAGCCAAAAACATTCAGTACTTC
TRBV11-1	TRBD2	many	TRBJ2-5	CASKGGASQETQYF	TGTGCCAGCAAGGGAGGGGCCTCCCAAGAGACCCAGTACTTC
TRBV4-3	-	-	TRBJ2-7	CASSDDRTYEQYF	TGCGCCAGCAGTGATGACAGGACCTACGAGCAGTACTTC
TRBV24-1	TRBD1	many	TRBJ1-2	CATSPKGQGSYGYTF	TGTGCCACCAGTCCAAAGGGACAGGGCAGCTATGGCTACACCTTC
TRBV28	TRBD1	many	TRBJ2-5	CASSSGGEETQYF	TGTGCCAGCAGTTCAGGGGGAGAAGAGACCCAGTACTTC
TRBV11-2	-	many	TRBJ2-7	CASSLISTVSGHYEQYF	TGTGCCAGCAGCTTAATTTCCACGGTCTCAGGGCACTACGAGCAGTACTTC
TRBV3-1	-	few	TRBJ1-4	CASSSRRNNEKLFF	TGTGCCAGCAGCTCTCGCAGGAATAATGAAAAACTGTTTTTT
TRBV29-1	-	few	TRBJ2-7	CSVVGVAASGEQYF	TGCAGCGTTGTCGGGGTTGCGGCGTCGGGCGAGCAGTACTTC
TRBV7-9	TRBD1	-	TRBJ1-1	CASSPRQGTAEAFF	TGTGCCAGCAGCCCACGACAGGGTACCGCTGAAGCTTTCTTT
TRBV7-8	TRBD2	many	TRBJ2-3	CASSSLAGKGTDTQYF	TGTGCCAGCAGCTCCTTAGCGGGAAAAGGCACAGATACGCAGTATTTT
TRBV2	-	many	TRBJ1-2	CATTPPWTENYGYTF	TGTGCCACCACACCTCCATGGACAGAAAACTATGGCTACACCTTC
TRBV28	TRBD1	-	TRBJ1-5	CASSSSGTGGGQPQHF	TGTGCCAGCAGTTCCTCCGGGACAGGGGGAGGGCAGCCCCAGCATTTT
TRBV30	-	many	TRBJ1-4	CAWNPGVSNEKLFF	TGTGCCTGGAACCCCGGGGTGTCTAATGAAAAACTGTTTTTT
TRBV11-3	TRBD1	-	TRBJ2-7	CASSPGTGAPYEQYF	TGTGCCAGCAGCCCGGGGACAGGCGCACCCTACGAGCAGTACTTC
TRBV19	TRBD1	-	TRBJ2-5	CASRDSKGTQYF	TGTGCCAGCCGGGACAGCAAGGGGACCCAGTACTTC
TRBV6-5	-	many	TRBJ1-1	CASSYGSLSEAFF	TGTGCCAGCAGTTACGGCAGCCTTTCTGAAGCTTTCTTT
TRBV2	TRBD2	many	TRBJ2-5	CASSERLAGAGETQYF	TGTGCCAGCAGTGAGCGCCTAGCGGGAGCCGGGGAGACCCAGTACTTC
TRBV20-1	-	few	TRBJ2-7	CSASDPPEQYF	TGCAGTGCTAGCGACCCCCCCGAGCAGTACTTC
TRBV29-1	TRBD1	many	TRBJ1-1	CSVSTGGGTEAFF	TGCAGCGTTTCCACAGGGGGTGGCACTGAAGCTTTCTTT
TRBV12-3/TRBV12-4	TRBD1	many	TRBJ1-5	CASSARTGDQPQHF	TGTGCCAGCAGTGCCCGGACAGGGGATCAGCCCCAGCATTTT
TRBV7-2	-	many	TRBJ1-5	CASSQVGELNQPQHF	TGTGCCAGCAGCCAAGTCGGGGAACTCAATCAGCCCCAGCATTTT
TRBV19	-	-	TRBJ1-1	CASSLDGGDGNTEAFF	TGTGCCAGTAGTCTAGATGGAGGGGATGGGAACACTGAAGCTTTCTTT
TRBV10-3	-	-	TRBJ2-5	CATGGQGETQYF	TGTGCCACCGGGGGGCAAGGAGAGACCCAGTACTTC
TRBV29-1	-	many	TRBJ1-2	CSAQNANYGYTF	TGCAGCGCTCAGAATGCTAACTATGGCTACACCTTC
TRBV6-2/TRBV6-3	TRBD1	-	TRBJ2-1	CAIADWTGQFF	TGTGCCATCGCAGATTGGACAGGGCAGTTCTTC
TRBV20-1	-	few	TRBJ2-4	CSASEAGANIQYF	TGCAGTGCCAGTGAGGCAGGGGCAAACATTCAGTACTTC
TRBV9	-	-	TRBJ2-7	CASSVDGSGEQYF	TGTGCCAGCAGCGTGGACGGATCGGGCGAGCAGTACTTC